This TCR beta chain was recorded in a study of regulatory T cells in long-lasting Graves disease (dated by TCRdb to about 2021). Regarding the research as a whole: Newly diagnosed Graves' disease patients had taken antithyroid drugs for less than 3 months. Peripheral blood TCR sequencing and RNA sequencing compared persistent Graves' disease patients with newly diagnosed Graves' disease patients. The study was registered as a clinical trial and conducted in China. A total of around 35 samples underwent TCR sequencing, from 13 patients with persistent Graves' disease and around 20 patients with newly diagnosed Graves' disease. Findings and caveats that apply to the study as a whole: Because the primary lesion, thyroid tissue, could not be accessed, the study looked at peripheral blood alone. Lower TCR Shannon entropy and fewer highly expanded clones were observed in persistent Graves' disease patients than in newly diagnosed patients, which suggested clonal expansion. TRBV28, TRBJ1-2 and TRBJ2-5 were preferentially used in persistent disease, while TRBV20-1 and TRBJ2-1 were favored in newly diagnosed disease. A larger number of public clonotypes was shared among persistent patients (over 2,500) than among newly diagnosed patients (more than 850). The small sample size was acknowledged by the authors as a limitation that may reduce accuracy. Sequencing and analysis were limited to the TCR beta chain.

Ten or more counts support this clonotype. The specificity of this receptor is unknown. Within one base of it there is no much larger clone, and no base qualities were kept. The time point tag for this specimen amounts to: newly diagnosed GD, antithyroid drugs for less than 3 months. For both TCR sequencing and RNA sequencing, RNA was extracted from PBMCs in TRIzol. Graves' disease was diagnosed according to American Thyroid Association guidelines. The patients came from an endocrinology department in Xi'an, China. From each patient, approximately 9.9 milliliters of peripheral blood was collected into an EDTA anticoagulant tube. Ficoll Paque Plus density gradient separation was used to isolate PBMCs, and no further T cell sorting was done. An Agilent 2100 Bioanalyzer and agarose gel were used to assess RNA quality, and a NanoDrop 2000 was used to measure RNA concentration. Library generation was performed with multiplex PCR. TCRdb records Illumina HiSeq 4000 as the sequencer. TCR beta libraries were built with iRepertoire HTBI primers and Arm-PCR amplification of CDR3 regions. Gel purification was performed on PCR products prior to sequencing. As for the authors' bioinformatics: Across samples, roughly 60 TRBV and 15 or so TRBJ segments were identified and used for gene usage analysis of CDR3 amino acid clonotypes. COPE and FqMerger were used to merge filtered high-quality paired reads into contigs. BLAST was used to align contigs to the IMGT TRBV, TRBD and TRBJ reference genes, and CDR3 was defined following IMGT. Any clonotype with a frequency above 0.1% was counted as a highly expanded clone. Repertoire diversity was measured by Shannon entropy, and V-J evenness by the Gini coefficient. Public clonotypes were defined as clonotypes shared by more than one individual. TCRdb ran its own pipeline on the public reads, namely fastp trimming at Q25 and MiXCR clone calling, and kept in-frame beta chains. All rows with the same CDR3 protein become a single entry with the most common DNA and genes. These V and J calls originate from TCRdb's pipeline instead of the authors' own analysis. The sample has 350,000 to 450,000 distinct CDR3 sequences on record, about 11% of them singletons. The biggest ten clones account for approximately 20% of the sample.

At the junction V is shortened by 0 bases and J by 7 bases, with 10 bases in between. The CDR3 goes from the cysteine to the phenylalanine over 14 residues. Kept here is only the CDR3 DNA, which spans 42 bases and is read in frame from base 1. From a lookup of the germline V gene, CDR1 and CDR2 are SGHTA and FQGTGA. This same sample was also part of a study on T cells in Graves' hyperthyroidism and ophthalmopathy. From that second study: Stable Graves' hyperthyroidism was defined as the absence of progression to ophthalmopathy over 18 months of follow-up. The hyperthyroidism patients were between 18 and 65 years old and newly diagnosed, with a disease duration of less than 2 months. Any patient with an uncontrolled infection, another autoimmune disease, pregnancy or lactation was excluded. Diagnoses were established on the basis of clinical symptoms, serum thyroxine and TRAb, thyroid ultrasound, and orbital computed tomography. For the first round of RT-PCR on the TCR CDR3, the HTBI primer set was used together with the Qiagen OneStep RT-PCR kit. Blood samples also contained most of the expanded thyroid clonotypes (frequency above 0.001), which suggests that blood repertoires may reflect thyroid immune responses. Ophthalmopathy was separated from stable hyperthyroidism by a 13 V-J signature model, with 87.88% sensitivity and roughly 84% specificity obtained in cross-validation and 80%/75% obtained in testing. In validation, the model predicted progression to ophthalmopathy a median of roughly 6.2 months before onset, with approximately 68% sensitivity and 72.22% specificity. A discovery cohort of roughly 100 patients, about 43 with Graves' ophthalmopathy and approximately 60 with stable Graves' hyperthyroidism, was used to find distinguishing TCR V-J signatures. An independent validation cohort of around 20 hyperthyroidism patients and more than 15 patients who later progressed to ophthalmopathy tested prospective prediction of ophthalmopathy. For training and testing, the roughly 100 patients in the discovery cohort were randomly divided in a 7:3 ratio. The study also compared thyroid tissue and blood T-cell repertoires from roughly six Graves' hyperthyroidism patients. After blood sampling, hyperthyroidism patients were treated with methimazole at a starting dose of 30 mg daily, and ophthalmopathy patients were treated with high-dose intravenous methylprednisolone. Libraries were constructed in a second round of multiplex PCR, after which size selection and purification were carried out. The libraries were sequenced on an Illumina HiSeq2000 using paired-end 100 bp reads. SOAPnuke was used to process the raw data, with reads discarded if the reads contained adapters or uncalled bases, had a mean Phred below 15, or lacked an exact constant-primer or identifier match. COPE v1.2.5 was used to merge the high-quality paired reads, and each unique nucleotide sequence was defined as a clonotype. Clonotypes were aligned to IMGT TRBV, TRBD and TRBJ reference segments using MiTCR v1.1. Analysis was restricted to V-J combinations with a frequency above 0.0001, which covered 99.2% of repertoires. The TCS score was defined as F50 (clonal expansion) divided by E x V (chaos), with BLOSUM62-based TCRdist calculated between CDR3 peptides within each V-J. Welch's t-statistics and random forest reduced around 520 V-J features to around 14, which were used in a naive Bayes classifier (R e1071). No statistical method was used to fix the sample size in advance, and group allocation was not hidden from the investigators. The paper reports TCR Vbeta CDR3 sequencing of roughly 140 peripheral blood samples: 43 ophthalmopathy, over 70 hyperthyroidism and around 17 progressor patients.

The TCR was taken from a woman under 30 with Graves disease. Donor details come from another sample of the same person, matched by shared clones. The rearranged chain carries TRBV7-3 and TRBJ2-1; no D gene call is confident. Sequences were derived from peripheral blood mononuclear cells (PBMCs), sampled at new diagnosis, from a patient treated with antithyroid drugs. CDR3 protein: CASSLTLQMNEQFF. The DNA is TGTGCCAGCAGCTTAACGCTCCAAATGAATGAGCAGTTCTTC.